Listed below are T cell receptor beta chains from one sample, sequenced in a study of blood T cell repertoires in COVID-19. Data came from immunoSEQ multiplex PCR; TCRdb stores just in-frame clones and leaves some out. In the table there are 85,000 to 120,000 clones, about 70% of which are singletons. Sample: peripheral blood. Receptors originate from a human donor with acute or convalescent COVID-19. The donor label of this sample is uncertain. CDR3s include the opening cysteine and the closing phenylalanine or tryptophan. Each record gives: clone size, J gene, D gene, V gene, CDR3 protein, CDR3 DNA. D genes are given only for firm matches. Size tells how often a clone was seen (once, few, many) or the class of an expanded clone, and some rows leave it out.

clone size: NA; J gene: TRBJ1-1; D gene: NA; V gene: TRBV27; CDR3 protein: CASQPRDTNTEAFF; CDR3 DNA: TGTGCCAGCCAGCCCCGGGACACCAACACTGAAGCTTTCTTT
clone size: many; J gene: TRBJ2-1; D gene: NA; V gene: TRBV5-1; CDR3 protein: CASSLGLREQFF; CDR3 DNA: TGCGCCAGCAGCTTGGGACTCAGAGAGCAGTTCTTC
clone size: NA; J gene: TRBJ2-1; D gene: TRBD1; V gene: TRBV25-1; CDR3 protein: CASSRDRGPPGNEQFF; CDR3 DNA: TGTGCCAGCAGCCGGGACAGGGGGCCACCGGGCAATGAGCAGTTCTTC
clone size: NA; J gene: TRBJ2-7; D gene: TRBD2; V gene: TRBV2; CDR3 protein: CASMRTSGVNEQYF; CDR3 DNA: TGTGCCAGCATGAGGACTAGCGGGGTAAACGAGCAGTACTTC
clone size: NA; J gene: TRBJ2-5; D gene: NA; V gene: TRBV19; CDR3 protein: CASSRLFQETQYF; CDR3 DNA: TGTGCCAGTAGTCGCCTATTCCAAGAGACCCAGTACTTC
clone size: NA; J gene: TRBJ2-3; D gene: NA; V gene: TRBV7-3; CDR3 protein: CASSGGGLGTDTQYF; CDR3 DNA: TGTGCCAGCAGCGGAGGGGGCCTTGGCACAGATACGCAGTATTTT
clone size: few; J gene: TRBJ1-4; D gene: TRBD1; V gene: TRBV19; CDR3 protein: CASSMGQGAGLTNEKLFF; CDR3 DNA: TGTGCCAGTAGTATGGGCCAGGGGGCTGGTTTGACTAATGAAAAACTGTTTTTT
clone size: NA; J gene: TRBJ2-1; D gene: NA; V gene: TRBV29-1; CDR3 protein: CSVEAVNEQFF; CDR3 DNA: TGCAGCGTTGAAGCTGTGAATGAGCAGTTCTTC
clone size: NA; J gene: TRBJ2-7; D gene: NA; V gene: TRBV2; CDR3 protein: CASALSGYEQYF; CDR3 DNA: TGTGCCAGCGCTCTAAGCGGTTACGAGCAGTACTTC
clone size: NA; J gene: TRBJ1-1; D gene: TRBD1; V gene: TRBV30; CDR3 protein: CAWTRQGITEAFF; CDR3 DNA: TGTGCCTGGACCAGACAGGGGATCACTGAAGCTTTCTTT
clone size: NA; J gene: TRBJ2-2; D gene: TRBD2; V gene: TRBV14; CDR3 protein: CASSQKRGEHRGAVF; CDR3 DNA: TGTGCCAGCAGCCAAAAGCGGGGGGAACACCGGGGAGCTGTTTTT
clone size: NA; J gene: TRBJ1-1; D gene: NA; V gene: TRBV2; CDR3 protein: CASSGRVYGSTEAFF; CDR3 DNA: TGTGCCAGCAGTGGCCGGGTTTATGGTAGCACTGAAGCTTTCTTT
clone size: NA; J gene: TRBJ2-1; D gene: NA; V gene: TRBV7-2; CDR3 protein: CASSFPYNEQFF; CDR3 DNA: TGTGCCAGCAGCTTTCCCTATAATGAGCAGTTCTTC
clone size: NA; J gene: TRBJ2-6; D gene: TRBD2; V gene: TRBV7-6; CDR3 protein: CASRLGGASGANVLTF; CDR3 DNA: TGTGCCAGCAGACTCGGGGGGGCCTCTGGGGCCAACGTCCTGACTTTC
clone size: NA; J gene: TRBJ1-1; D gene: NA; V gene: TRBV28; CDR3 protein: CASSIGALNTEAFF; CDR3 DNA: TGTGCCAGCAGTATTGGGGCCTTAAACACTGAAGCTTTCTTT
clone size: NA; J gene: TRBJ1-2; D gene: TRBD1; V gene: TRBV5-5; CDR3 protein: CASSWDTGGYGYTF; CDR3 DNA: TGTGCCAGCAGCTGGGACACAGGGGGATATGGCTACACCTTC
clone size: NA; J gene: TRBJ2-5; D gene: TRBD2; V gene: TRBV6-4; CDR3 protein: CASSERGGQETQYF; CDR3 DNA: TGTGCCAGCAGTGAGCGGGGGGGCCAAGAGACCCAGTACTTC
clone size: NA; J gene: TRBJ1-2; D gene: TRBD1; V gene: TRBV5-1; CDR3 protein: CASSLAPRTGGYYGYTF; CDR3 DNA: TGCGCCAGCAGCTTGGCTCCGAGGACAGGGGGCTACTATGGCTACACCTTC
clone size: NA; J gene: TRBJ2-5; D gene: TRBD1; V gene: TRBV19; CDR3 protein: CASSMRTGGIQETQYF; CDR3 DNA: TGTGCCAGTAGTATGCGGACAGGGGGGATCCAAGAGACCCAGTACTTC
clone size: NA; J gene: TRBJ1-2; D gene: TRBD1; V gene: TRBV5-4; CDR3 protein: CASRVGGTAYGYTF; CDR3 DNA: TGTGCCAGCAGAGTAGGCGGGACAGCTTATGGCTACACCTTC
clone size: once; J gene: TRBJ1-3; D gene: NA; V gene: TRBV9; CDR3 protein: CASSVGVAGGAGNTIYF; CDR3 DNA: TGTGCCAGCAGCGTAGGTGTGGCGGGGGGAGCTGGAAACACCATATATTTT
clone size: NA; J gene: TRBJ2-3; D gene: NA; V gene: TRBV11-2; CDR3 protein: CASSPIWGGLGTDTQYF; CDR3 DNA: TGTGCCAGCAGCCCAATCTGGGGGGGGCTGGGAACAGATACGCAGTATTTT